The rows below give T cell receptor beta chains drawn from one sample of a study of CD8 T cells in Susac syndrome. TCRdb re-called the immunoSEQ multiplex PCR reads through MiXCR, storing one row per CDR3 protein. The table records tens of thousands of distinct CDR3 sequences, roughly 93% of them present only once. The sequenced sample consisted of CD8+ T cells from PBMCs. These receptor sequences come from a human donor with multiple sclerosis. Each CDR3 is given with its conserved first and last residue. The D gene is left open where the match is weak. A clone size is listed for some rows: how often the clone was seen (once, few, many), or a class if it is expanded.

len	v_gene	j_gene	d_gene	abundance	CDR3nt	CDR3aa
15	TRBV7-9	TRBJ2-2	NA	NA	TGTGCCAGTACCGATGGGACAATGAACACCGGGGAGCTGTTTTTT	CASTDGTMNTGELFF
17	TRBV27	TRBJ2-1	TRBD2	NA	TGTGCCAGCAGCTTAATGACTAGCGGGGGGGCGTACAATGAGCAGTTCTTC	CASSLMTSGGAYNEQFF
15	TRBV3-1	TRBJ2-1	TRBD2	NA	TGTGCCAGCAGCCCGGGACTAGCGGGAGTAGGCGAGCAGTTCTTC	CASSPGLAGVGEQFF
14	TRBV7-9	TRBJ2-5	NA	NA	TGTGCCAGCAGCTTAGCATCTAGCGAAGAGACCCAGTACTTC	CASSLASSEETQYF
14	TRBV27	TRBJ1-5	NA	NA	TGTGCCAGCAGTTTATTGGGGGCGGACCAGCCCCAGCATTTT	CASSLLGADQPQHF
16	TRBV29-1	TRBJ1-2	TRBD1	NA	TGCAGCGTCGTTTTTCTCCTACAGGGGTCATTAGGAGGCTACACCTTC	CSVVFLLQGSLGGYTF
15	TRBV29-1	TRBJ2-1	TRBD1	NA	TGCAGCGTTGAAGGTACAGGGGGCCCCTACAATGAGCAGTTCTTC	CSVEGTGGPYNEQFF
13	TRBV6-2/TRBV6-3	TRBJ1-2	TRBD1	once	TGTGCCAGCAGCCTGGGACAGGGAGTTGGCTACACCTTC	CASSLGQGVGYTF
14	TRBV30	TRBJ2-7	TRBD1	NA	TGTGCCTGGAGTGGGACAGGGGGTTTGGACGAGCAGTACTTC	CAWSGTGGLDEQYF
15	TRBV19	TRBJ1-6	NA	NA	TGTGCCAGTAGTCCGGCTCGGACCGCGAATTCACCCCTCCACTTT	CASSPARTANSPLHF
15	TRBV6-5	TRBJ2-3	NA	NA	TGTGCCAGCAGTTACAGGTCCTATTACACAGATACGCAGTATTTT	CASSYRSYYTDTQYF
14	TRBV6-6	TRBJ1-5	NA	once	TGTGCCAGCAGCTATGACAGCGGCAATCAGCCCCAGCATTTT	CASSYDSGNQPQHF
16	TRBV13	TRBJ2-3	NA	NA	TGTGCCAGCAGAAATGGAGAATCAGGATTCACAGATACGCAGTATTTT	CASRNGESGFTDTQYF
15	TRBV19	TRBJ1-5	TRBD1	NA	TGTGCCAGTACCCCAAACAGGGGGGGCAATCAGCCCCAGCATTTT	CASTPNRGGNQPQHF
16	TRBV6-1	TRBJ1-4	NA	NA	TGTGCCAGCAGTGAATACGGGACCGGGAGTGCTGAAAAACTGTTTTTT	CASSEYGTGSAEKLFF
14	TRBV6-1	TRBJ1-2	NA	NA	TGTGCCAGCAGTGGGGGTGAGGGGGGGAATGGCTACACCTTC	CASSGGEGGNGYTF
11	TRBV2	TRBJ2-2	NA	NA	TGTGCCAGCAGGGTAGTCGGGGAGCTGTTTTTT	CASRVVGELFF
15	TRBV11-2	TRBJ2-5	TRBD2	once	TGTGCCAGCAGCTTACTAGCGGGGGCAGGGGAGACCCAGTACTTC	CASSLLAGAGETQYF
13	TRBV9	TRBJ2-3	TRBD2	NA	TGTGCCAGCAGCGGAAGCGGGGGGGCGAAAACCCTTTTT	CASSGSGGAKTLF
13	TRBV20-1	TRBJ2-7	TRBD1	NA	TGCAGTGCTAAGGGACAGGGGGACTACGAGCAGTACTTC	CSAKGQGDYEQYF
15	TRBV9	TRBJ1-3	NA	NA	TGTGCCAGCAGCGCCCAAGGAGGTACTGGAAACACCATATATTTT	CASSAQGGTGNTIYF
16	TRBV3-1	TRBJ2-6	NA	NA	TGTGCCAGCAGCCAAGATAGGAACTCTGGGGCCAACGTCCTGACTTTC	CASSQDRNSGANVLTF
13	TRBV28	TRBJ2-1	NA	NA	TGTGCCAGCAGAAGTCAGACAGACAATGAGCAGTTCTTC	CASRSQTDNEQFF
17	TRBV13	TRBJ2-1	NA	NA	TGTGCCAGCAGCTTAGATGGCTCGGTGGGGCTAGACGATGAGCAGTTCTTC	CASSLDGSVGLDDEQFF
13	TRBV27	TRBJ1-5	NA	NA	TGTGCCAGCAGTTGGGGGAACAATCAGCCCCAGCATTTT	CASSWGNNQPQHF
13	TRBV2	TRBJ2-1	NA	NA	TGTGCCAGCAGTGAATATAGAAGGAATGAGCAGTTCTTC	CASSEYRRNEQFF
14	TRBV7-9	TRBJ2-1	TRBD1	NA	TGTGCCAGCAGCCCTACGACAGGGGAGAATGAGCAGTTCTTC	CASSPTTGENEQFF
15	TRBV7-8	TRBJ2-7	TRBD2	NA	TGTGCCAGCAGCTCCCCGTTTCGGGGGGTCCACGAGCAGTACTTC	CASSSPFRGVHEQYF
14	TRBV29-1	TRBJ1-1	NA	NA	TGCAGCGGGGGCGTTCAGGTGGGGAACACTGAAGCTTTCTTT	CSGGVQVGNTEAFF
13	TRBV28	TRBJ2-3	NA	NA	TGTGCCAGCTCCCCTTGGCGCACAGATACGCAGTATTTT	CASSPWRTDTQYF
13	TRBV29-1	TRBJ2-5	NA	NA	TGCAGCGTTGAAGGCCAGAACCAAGAGACCCAGTACTTC	CSVEGQNQETQYF
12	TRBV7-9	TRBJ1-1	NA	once	TGTGCCAGCAGCTTGGGGGGAGAAGAAGCTTTCTTT	CASSLGGEEAFF
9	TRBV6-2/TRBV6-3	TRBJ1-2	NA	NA	TGTGCCAGCAGTTCGGGCTACACCTTC	CASSSGYTF
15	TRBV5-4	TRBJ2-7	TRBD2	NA	TGTGCCAGCAGCTTTAGCGGGGGGCCGGTAAACGAGCAGTACTTC	CASSFSGGPVNEQYF
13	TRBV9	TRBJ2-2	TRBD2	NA	TGTGCCAGCAGCGGGCTAGCGGCCGGAAAGCTGTTTTTT	CASSGLAAGKLFF
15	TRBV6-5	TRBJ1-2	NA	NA	TGTGCCAGCAGTTACTTAGGCGTAGCTAACTATGGCTACACCTTC	CASSYLGVANYGYTF
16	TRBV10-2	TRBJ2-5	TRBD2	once	TGCGCCAGCAGTGAGGAGCTAGCGGGGGTCCAAGAGACCCAGTACTTC	CASSEELAGVQETQYF
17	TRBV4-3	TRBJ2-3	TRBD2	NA	TGCGCCAGCAGCCAAGATCGGGGCGGGGGGAGCACAGATACGCAGTATTTT	CASSQDRGGGSTDTQYF
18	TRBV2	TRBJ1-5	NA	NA	TGTGCCAGCAGTTCCGACCGAGGGGGAAGCGGCAGCAATCAGCCCCAGCATTTT	CASSSDRGGSGSNQPQHF
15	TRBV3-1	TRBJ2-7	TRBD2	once	TGTGCCAGCAGCCAACCGGGACTAGCGGGGCCCCGCGTGTACTTC	CASSQPGLAGPRVYF
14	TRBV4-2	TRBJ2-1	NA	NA	TGTGCCAGCAGCCAAGATTGGGGTGGGACTGAGCAGTTCTTC	CASSQDWGGTEQFF
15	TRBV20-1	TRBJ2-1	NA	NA	TGCAGTGCTACCACTGGACAAGAAGATTACAATGAGCAGTTCTTC	CSATTGQEDYNEQFF
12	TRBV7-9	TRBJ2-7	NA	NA	TGTGCCAGCAGCTTAGCATTGGAGGAGCAGTACTTC	CASSLALEEQYF
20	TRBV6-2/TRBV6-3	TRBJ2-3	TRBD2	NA	TGTGCCAGCAGACTCCGTAGACTAGCGGGGGGGCTGTATCCCCCAGATACGCAGTATTTT	CASRLRRLAGGLYPPDTQYF
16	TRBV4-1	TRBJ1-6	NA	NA	TGCGCCAGCAGCTCACCACAGGGAGTTTCTAATTCACCCCTCCACTTT	CASSSPQGVSNSPLHF
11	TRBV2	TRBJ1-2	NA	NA	TGTGCCAGCAGGAGTATCTATGGCTACACCTTC	CASRSIYGYTF
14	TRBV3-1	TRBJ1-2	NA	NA	TGTGCCAGCAGCCAAGACGGGCCGTCCTATGGCTACACCTTC	CASSQDGPSYGYTF
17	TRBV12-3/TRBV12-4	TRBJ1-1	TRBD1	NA	TGTGCCAGCCGGACCGACCTTATGGGACAGGGTGGTACTGAAGCTTTCTTT	CASRTDLMGQGGTEAFF
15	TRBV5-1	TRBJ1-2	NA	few	TGCGCCAGCACCTCGTCCCCGGGGCTTAACTATGGCTACACCTTC	CASTSSPGLNYGYTF
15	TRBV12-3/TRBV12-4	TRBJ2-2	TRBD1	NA	TGTGCCAGCAGTTTTCGTGACAGGGGTTCCGGGGAGCTGTTTTTT	CASSFRDRGSGELFF
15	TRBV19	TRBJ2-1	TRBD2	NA	TGTGCCAGTACCAGACTAGCGGGGGGCTACAATGAGCAGTTCTTC	CASTRLAGGYNEQFF
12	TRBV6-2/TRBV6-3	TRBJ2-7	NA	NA	TGTGCCAGCACAGGGAAGACCTACGAGCAGTACTTC	CASTGKTYEQYF